A selection of T cell receptor beta chains follows, all from one sample in a study of cytomegalovirus exposure and HLA in healthy donors. The protocol was immunoSEQ multiplex PCR, while the TCRdb copy is restricted to in-frame clones and leaves out a portion. The sample yields fewer than 250,000 clones, over 65% seen once. The sequenced sample was PBMCs. The receptors were gathered from a man aged 18 to 29 in good health and CMV-seronegative. The CDR3 runs from the conserved cysteine through the conserved F or W. The D gene is left open where the match is weak. Size is stated for part of the rows, as once, few or many counts, or as a class when the clone is expanded.

d_call: NA; cdr3_length: 15; clone_size: NA; j_call: TRBJ2-3; v_call: TRBV7-9; cdr3_aa: CASSLLATGTDTQYF; cdr3_nt: TGTGCCAGCAGCTTATTAGCGACTGGCACAGATACGCAGTATTTT
d_call: NA; cdr3_length: 15; clone_size: NA; j_call: TRBJ1-3; v_call: TRBV6-1; cdr3_aa: CASSVRTLSGNTIYF; cdr3_nt: TGTGCCAGCAGTGTTAGGACTCTCTCTGGAAACACCATATATTTT
d_call: NA; cdr3_length: 13; clone_size: NA; j_call: TRBJ2-7; v_call: TRBV30; cdr3_aa: CAWRQGVGYEQYF; cdr3_nt: TGTGCCTGGAGACAGGGAGTTGGATACGAGCAGTACTTC
d_call: TRBD2; cdr3_length: 15; clone_size: NA; j_call: TRBJ2-1; v_call: TRBV7-2; cdr3_aa: CASSPRTSVYNEQFF; cdr3_nt: TGTGCCAGCAGCCCGAGGACTAGCGTCTACAATGAGCAGTTCTTC
d_call: NA; cdr3_length: 10; clone_size: NA; j_call: TRBJ2-1; v_call: TRBV20-1; cdr3_aa: CSASRGEQFF; cdr3_nt: TGCAGTGCTAGTCGGGGTGAGCAGTTCTTC
d_call: NA; cdr3_length: 15; clone_size: few; j_call: TRBJ2-1; v_call: TRBV9; cdr3_aa: CASSGVPGLNNEQFF; cdr3_nt: TGTGCCAGCAGCGGGGTTCCTGGACTGAACAATGAGCAGTTCTTC
d_call: NA; cdr3_length: 16; clone_size: NA; j_call: TRBJ2-7; v_call: TRBV4-1; cdr3_aa: CASSQDQGEGLYEQYF; cdr3_nt: TGCGCCAGCAGCCAAGATCAAGGGGAAGGCCTCTACGAGCAGTACTTC
d_call: TRBD2; cdr3_length: 19; clone_size: NA; j_call: TRBJ2-1; v_call: TRBV19; cdr3_aa: CASSFGLAGGLFSYNEQFF; cdr3_nt: TGTGCCAGTAGCTTCGGACTAGCGGGAGGACTCTTCTCCTACAATGAGCAGTTCTTC
d_call: NA; cdr3_length: 12; clone_size: NA; j_call: TRBJ2-1; v_call: TRBV18; cdr3_aa: CASSPPAGGSFF; cdr3_nt: TGTGCCAGCTCACCCCCTGCCGGGGGTTCCTTCTTC
d_call: NA; cdr3_length: 13; clone_size: few; j_call: TRBJ1-1; v_call: TRBV19; cdr3_aa: CASSKDRISEAFF; cdr3_nt: TGTGCCAGTAGTAAAGACAGGATCTCTGAAGCTTTCTTT
d_call: NA; cdr3_length: 12; clone_size: NA; j_call: TRBJ2-7; v_call: TRBV6-6; cdr3_aa: CAAGAGTYEQYF; cdr3_nt: TGTGCCGCTGGGGCAGGCACCTACGAGCAGTACTTC
d_call: TRBD2; cdr3_length: 14; clone_size: once; j_call: TRBJ2-1; v_call: TRBV6-4; cdr3_aa: CASSPSGVYNEQFF; cdr3_nt: TGTGCCAGCAGTCCTAGCGGGGTCTACAATGAGCAGTTCTTC
d_call: TRBD1; cdr3_length: 15; clone_size: NA; j_call: TRBJ1-2; v_call: TRBV6-5; cdr3_aa: CASSPSSGTVYGYTF; cdr3_nt: TGTGCCAGCAGTCCATCGTCCGGGACAGTCTATGGCTACACCTTC
d_call: NA; cdr3_length: 12; clone_size: NA; j_call: TRBJ2-7; v_call: TRBV7-8; cdr3_aa: CASSSLETEQYF; cdr3_nt: TGTGCCAGCAGCTCGCTTGAGACTGAGCAGTACTTC
d_call: NA; cdr3_length: 14; clone_size: NA; j_call: TRBJ2-1; v_call: TRBV28; cdr3_aa: CASSSPGALREQFF; cdr3_nt: TGTGCCAGCAGTTCCCCCGGTGCGCTCCGGGAGCAGTTCTTC
d_call: TRBD1; cdr3_length: 13; clone_size: NA; j_call: TRBJ2-7; v_call: TRBV19; cdr3_aa: CASSTQGANEQYF; cdr3_nt: TGTGCCAGTAGTACCCAGGGGGCCAACGAGCAGTACTTC
d_call: NA; cdr3_length: 14; clone_size: once; j_call: TRBJ2-3; v_call: TRBV7-2; cdr3_aa: CASSLAGQTDTQYF; cdr3_nt: TGTGCCAGCAGCTTAGCAGGACAGACAGATACGCAGTATTTT
d_call: NA; cdr3_length: 14; clone_size: NA; j_call: TRBJ2-5; v_call: TRBV5-1; cdr3_aa: CASSLQPGQETQYF; cdr3_nt: TGCGCCAGCAGCCTTCAACCGGGGCAAGAGACCCAGTACTTC
d_call: NA; cdr3_length: 13; clone_size: once; j_call: TRBJ1-6; v_call: TRBV5-4; cdr3_aa: CASSYGTSSPLHF; cdr3_nt: TGTGCCAGCAGCTACGGGACAAGTTCACCCCTCCACTTT
d_call: NA; cdr3_length: 15; clone_size: NA; j_call: TRBJ1-1; v_call: TRBV18; cdr3_aa: CASSPLTGTNTEAFF; cdr3_nt: TGTGCCAGCTCACCACTTACAGGGACGAACACTGAAGCTTTCTTT
d_call: TRBD1; cdr3_length: 16; clone_size: NA; j_call: TRBJ2-2; v_call: TRBV11-2; cdr3_aa: CASSLWGQEGRGELFF; cdr3_nt: TGTGCCAGCAGCTTATGGGGACAGGAGGGGCGCGGGGAGCTGTTTTTT
d_call: NA; cdr3_length: 14; clone_size: NA; j_call: TRBJ1-1; v_call: TRBV6-1; cdr3_aa: CASTPGGGGTEAFF; cdr3_nt: TGTGCCAGCACCCCCGGGGGAGGTGGCACTGAAGCTTTCTTT
d_call: NA; cdr3_length: 15; clone_size: NA; j_call: TRBJ2-7; v_call: TRBV6-5; cdr3_aa: CASRRTVQQPYEQYF; cdr3_nt: TGTGCCAGCAGGCGGACTGTCCAGCAACCCTACGAGCAGTACTTC